These T cell receptor beta chains were read from a single sample in a study of blood T cell repertoires in COVID-19. Clones were sequenced by immunoSEQ multiplex PCR, and TCRdb holds only the in-frame ones, with some missing. The sample has 88,000 or so clones, 85% seen once. The sequenced material came from peripheral blood. These receptors were collected from a man aged 60-69 years with acute or convalescent COVID-19. CDR3s include the opening cysteine and the closing phenylalanine or tryptophan. The D gene is left open where the match is weak. Clone size appears in some rows only: once, few, many, or a class for an expanded clone.

size	V	D	J	length	CDR3	DNA
.	TRBV27	.	TRBJ2-1	16	CASRNDDRFPYNEQFF	TGTGCCAGCAGAAACGATGACAGGTTCCCATACAATGAGCAGTTCTTC
.	TRBV30	TRBD1	TRBJ1-2	13	CAWTLWTGVGYTF	TGTGCCTGGACCCTTTGGACAGGGGTCGGCTACACCTTC
.	TRBV6-2/TRBV6-3	TRBD1	TRBJ1-1	12	CASSSGTGSTFF	TGTGCCAGCAGTTCCGGGACAGGGTCAACTTTCTTT
.	TRBV10-2	.	TRBJ2-7	16	CASSESSGHLSYEQYF	TGCGCCAGCAGTGAGTCCTCGGGACACCTCTCCTACGAGCAGTACTTC
.	TRBV6-1	.	TRBJ2-2	16	CASSEERWGWAGELFF	TGTGCCAGCAGTGAAGAGAGGTGGGGCTGGGCCGGGGAGCTGTTTTTT
.	TRBV9	.	TRBJ1-4	15	CASSVEQSRSEKLFF	TGTGCCAGCAGCGTAGAACAGTCCCGCAGCGAAAAACTGTTTTTT
once	TRBV12-3/TRBV12-4	.	TRBJ1-6	11	CASSSGSPLHF	TGTGCCAGCAGTTCAGGATCACCCCTCCACTTT
.	TRBV20-1	.	TRBJ1-2	13	CSASLTDDYGYTF	TGCAGTGCTAGTTTGACAGACGACTATGGCTACACCTTC
.	TRBV3-1/TRBV3-2	TRBD2	TRBJ2-1	16	CASSQAGLAGYNEQFF	TGTGCCAGCAGCCAGGCGGGACTAGCGGGTTACAATGAGCAGTTCTTC
.	TRBV7-9	.	TRBJ1-6	15	CASSLGGVSDSPLHF	TGTGCCAGCAGCTTAGGAGGCGTTTCTGATTCACCCCTCCACTTT